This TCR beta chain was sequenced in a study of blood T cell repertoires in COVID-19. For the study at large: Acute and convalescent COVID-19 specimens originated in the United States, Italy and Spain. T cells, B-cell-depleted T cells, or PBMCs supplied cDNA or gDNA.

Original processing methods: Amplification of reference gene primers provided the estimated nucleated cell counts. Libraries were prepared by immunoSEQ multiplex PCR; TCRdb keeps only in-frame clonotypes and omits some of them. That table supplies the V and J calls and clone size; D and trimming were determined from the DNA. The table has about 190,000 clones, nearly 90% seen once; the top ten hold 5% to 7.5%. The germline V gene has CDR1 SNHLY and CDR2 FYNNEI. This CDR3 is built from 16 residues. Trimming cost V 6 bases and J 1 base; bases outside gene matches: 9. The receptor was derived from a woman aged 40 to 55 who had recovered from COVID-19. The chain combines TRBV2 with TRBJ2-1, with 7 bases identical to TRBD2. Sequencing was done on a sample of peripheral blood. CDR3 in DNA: TGTGCCAGCAGCCTCCGAAAAGCGGGATCCTACAATGAGCAGTTCTTC. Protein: CASSLRKAGSYNEQFF.